One and the same sample provided the 30 T cell receptor beta chains below, sequenced in a study of T cell responses to AZD1222 COVID-19 vaccine. Clones were sequenced by immunoSEQ multiplex PCR, and TCRdb holds only the in-frame ones, with some missing. The repertoire has some 140,000 clones, 90% of them found once; the top ten carry roughly 1.7%. Sequencing was performed on peripheral blood, taken on day 0 of AZD1222 vaccination. The receptors were gathered from an adult in good health.

This clone has just a few counts. This chain links TRBV27 with TRBJ1-2, with D uncertain. Germline V CDR1 and CDR2: MNHEY, SMNVEV (reference sequence). Trimming stripped 3 bases from V and 4 bases from J, with 12 bases between. This CDR3 region has 14 residues. The chain's CDR3 is CASSFHSTVYGYTF. As DNA, the CDR3 is TGTGCCAGCAGTTTCCACAGTACGGTCTATGGCTACACCTTC.

The J gene is TRBJ2-1, the V gene TRBV7-2, with a tentative D call TRBD2 (7 bases). Germline CDR1 and CDR2: SGHTA and FQGNSA. CDR3 length: 14 amino acids. The V end lost 7 bases, the J end lost 11 bases, and 21 bases lay between the germline ends. The CDR3, as DNA: TGTGCCAGCACCATCGGGCAGGGGAGGGTAAAGCAGTTCTTC. Its protein is CASTIGQGRVKQFF.

The chain carries TRBV27 and TRBJ1-3, with D uncertain. Trimming stripped 3 bases from V and 2 bases from J, with 8 bases between. Per germline, CDR1 MNHEY and CDR2 SMNVEV (reference sequence). This CDR3 has 14 residues. CDR3 region: CASSFNSAGNTIYF. CDR3 nucleotides: TGTGCCAGCAGTTTCAACAGCGCTGGAAACACCATATATTTT.

V and J are TRBV9 and TRBJ2-3; D is ambiguous. This CDR3 contains 14 residues. V was shortened by 0 bases and J by 7 bases, with 12 bases between the two germline ends. CDR1 is SGDLS and CDR2 is YYNGEE in the germline V gene. CDR3 sequence (DNA): TGTGCCAGCAGCGTAGCGGGCGGCACCTATACGCAGTATTTT. Translated: CASSVAGGTYTQYF.

The V call is TRBV18, the J call TRBJ1-2; 7 nucleotides agree with TRBD1. V lost 1 base to trimming and J lost 1 base; unmatched junction nucleotides: 6. This CDR3 region has 16 residues. CDR1 is KGHSH, CDR2 LQKENI, per germline. CDR3: CASSPLNRGDNYGYTF. The CDR3 bases are TGTGCCAGCTCACCACTAAACAGGGGAGATAACTATGGCTACACCTTC.

V and J are TRBV5-1 and TRBJ1-4; D possibly corresponds to TRBD1 (5 bases). CDR1 and CDR2 (germline): SGHRS, YFSETQ. This CDR3 region has 15 residues. Trimming took 5 bases from V and 0 from J, leaving 11 bases between them. The CDR3 is CASSLWGTTNEKLFF. DNA for the CDR3: TGCGCCAGCAGTCTTTGGGGGACAACTAATGAAAAACTGTTTTTT.

This chain joins TRBV5-4 and TRBJ1-6; D gene unclear. CDR3 length: 15 amino acids. Between the trimmed V and J ends, which lost 4 bases and 3 bases, there was a span of 11 bases. The germline V gene encodes CDR1 SGHNT and CDR2 YYREEE (reference sequence). CDR3 residues: CASSIGQIYNSPLHF. The CDR3 bases are TGTGCCAGCAGCATAGGGCAGATCTATAATTCACCCCTCCACTTT.

This chain links TRBV5-8 with TRBJ2-5; D call uncertain. This CDR3 is built from 12 residues. Trimming removed 1 base at V and 4 bases at J, with 5 bases between. The germline V gene has CDR1 SGHTS and CDR2 YDEGEE. CDR3 protein: CASSLRRETQYF. The CDR3 DNA follows: TGTGCCAGCAGCTTGCGGAGAGAGACCCAGTACTTC. Drawing the rest from reference TRBV5-8 and TRBJ2-5, the complete variable domain is EAGVTQSPTHLIKTRGQQATLRCSPISGHTSVYWYQQALGLGLQFLLWYDEGEERNRGNFPPRFSGRQFPNYSSELNVNALELEDSALYLCASSLRRETQYFGPGTRLLVL.

The V call is TRBV3-1 (or the pseudogene TRBV3-2), the J call TRBJ2-2, with 9 nucleotides matching TRBD2. The trim removed 5 bases at V and 6 bases at J, leaving 7 bases unmatched. Per the germline V gene, CDR1 is LGHDT and CDR2 is YNNKEL (reference sequence). The CDR3 covers 15 residues. CDR3: CASSLAGAPAGELFF. Here the CDR3 DNA reads TGTGCCAGCAGCTTAGCGGGAGCGCCGGCCGGGGAGCTGTTTTTT.

This rearrangement joins TRBV28 to TRBJ1-5; TRBD1 might be the D (6 bases). Trimming took 9 bases from V and 2 from J, leaving 20 bases between them. Germline CDR1 reads MDHEN; CDR2 reads SYDVKM. The CDR3 length is 16 residues. CDR3 loop: CASYYSAGARNQPQHF. DNA for the CDR3: TGTGCCAGTTATTACTCGGCGGGGGCCCGCAATCAGCCCCAGCATTTT.

The chain has TRBV5-1 and TRBJ2-3; 9 bases fit TRBD1. This CDR3 is built from 16 residues. The V and J ends lost 5 bases and 2 bases, in that order; junction bases with no gene match: 9. Looked up from germline, CDR1 is SGHRS and CDR2 is YFSETQ. DNA for the CDR3: TGCGCCAGCAGTCTGGGACAGGGAGGGGCCACAGATACGCAGTATTTT. As protein: CASSLGQGGATDTQYF.

This clone has just one count. The chain recombines TRBV3-1 (or the pseudogene TRBV3-2) with TRBJ2-7; 7 bases are shared with TRBD2. Germline CDR1 is LGHDT and CDR2 is YNNKEL (reference sequence). The CDR3 runs 17 residues. The junction had 11 bases not matched to a gene; V was cut back by 0 bases and J by 3 bases. The CDR3 loop reads CASSQDGEASGFYEQYF. CDR3 DNA: TGTGCCAGCAGCCAAGATGGAGAGGCTAGCGGTTTCTACGAGCAGTACTTC.

The chain employs TRBV4-3 and TRBJ2-1, with TRBD2 identical over 8 bases. Germline values: CDR1 LGHNA, CDR2 YSLEER. The CDR3 is 17 residues long. V lost 0 bases to trimming and J lost 1 base; unmatched junction nucleotides: 5. The CDR3 protein is CASSQDPGLVSYNEQFF. CDR3 sequence (DNA): TGCGCCAGCAGCCAAGACCCGGGACTAGTATCCTACAATGAGCAGTTCTTC.

This clone is a singleton in its sample. The gene calls are TRBV6-5 and TRBJ2-1; D is perhaps TRBD1 or TRBD2 (5 bases each). With 0 bases removed from V and 3 bases from J, the gap between germline ends came to 9 bases. Germline CDR1 reads MNHEY; CDR2 reads SVGAGI. The CDR3 loop spans 15 amino acids. The CDR3 sequence is CASSYSGADYNEQFF. For the CDR3, the DNA is TGTGCCAGCAGTTACTCCGGGGCAGACTACAATGAGCAGTTCTTC.

This rearrangement joins TRBV27 to TRBJ1-1, with unresolved D. CDR1 is MNHEY, CDR2 SMNVEV, per germline (reference sequence). The germline V and J ends were trimmed by 3 bases and 6 bases, with 14 bases remaining between them. This CDR3 contains 14 residues. The chain's CDR3 is CASSFPGSKSEAFF. DNA for the CDR3: TGTGCCAGCAGTTTCCCCGGGAGCAAGTCTGAAGCTTTCTTT.

The chain is built from TRBV11-3 and TRBJ2-5; D assignment may be TRBD1 or TRBD2 (5 bases each). The CDR3 is 14 amino acids. Germline-derived CDR1 and CDR2 are SGHNT and YENEEA. V lost 5 bases to trimming and J lost 3 bases, with 13 bases between them. Here the CDR3 reads CASSRRDGKETQYF. The CDR3 nucleotides read TGTGCCAGCAGCCGCAGGGACGGCAAAGAGACCCAGTACTTC.

This clone appeared a few times. The chain carries TRBV5-4 and TRBJ2-7; TRBD1 matches 9 bases. This CDR3 is built from 14 residues. J was trimmed by 6 bases and V by 2 bases; bases with no gene match: 6. The V gene's germline CDR1 is SGHNT and CDR2 YYREEE (reference sequence). The CDR3 is CASSFPGQGSEQYF. CDR3 in DNA: TGTGCCAGCAGCTTTCCGGGACAGGGCTCCGAGCAGTACTTC. The whole variable domain, filled in from reference TRBV5-4 and TRBJ2-7, reads ETGVTQSPTHLIKTRGQQVTLRCSSQSGHNTVSWYQQALGQGPQFIFQYYREEENGRGNFPPRFSGLQFPNYSSELNVNALELDDSALYLCASSFPGQGSEQYFGPGTRLTVT.

V gene TRBV6-5 combines with J gene TRBJ1-5; no clear D. Trimming pared 2 bases from V and 3 bases from J, leaving 11 bases between. In germline, CDR1 is MNHEY, CDR2 SVGAGI. The CDR3 consists of 15 residues. CDR3 in amino acids: CASSYQVGPNQPQHF. The CDR3 DNA follows: TGTGCCAGCAGTTACCAGGTCGGTCCCAATCAGCCCCAGCATTTT.

The genes are TRBV7-3 and TRBJ1-2; a possible D gene is TRBD1 (5 bases). The V gene's germline CDR1 is SGHTA and CDR2 FQGTGA. This CDR3 has 14 amino acids. V shed 6 bases and J shed 0 bases, with 11 bases lying between them. CDR3 in amino acids: CASSPGHANYGYTF. As DNA, the CDR3 is TGTGCCAGCAGTCCAGGACACGCTAACTATGGCTACACCTTC. The whole variable domain, remainder taken from reference TRBV7-3 and TRBJ1-2, is GAGVSQTPSNKVTEKGKYVELRCDPISGHTALYWYRQSLGQGPEFLIYFQGTGAADDSGLPNDRFFAVRPEGSVSTLKIQRTERGDSAVYLCASSPGHANYGYTFGSGTRLTVV.

V is TRBV12-3 or TRBV12-4 and J is TRBJ1-1; D gene ambiguous. Trimming stripped 2 bases from V and 14 bases from J, with 12 bases between. CDR3 length equals 11 residues. The CDR3 DNA reads as TGTGCCAGCAGTTTATCTGCAGGATGGTTCTTT. Its translation is CASSLSAGWFF.

The gene calls are TRBV4-1 and TRBJ1-1; D might be TRBD1 (5 bases). The CDR3 extends over 14 amino acids. The germline gives CDR1 MGHRA, CDR2 YSYEKL. The V gene lost 4 bases and the J gene lost 2 bases, with 11 bases spanning the gap. CDR3 sequence: CASSPGTGNTEAFF. In DNA, the CDR3 is TGCGCCAGCAGCCCTGGGACGGGCAACACTGAAGCTTTCTTT.

The chain's CDR3 is CASRTTGFGQPQHF. The CDR3 DNA reads TGTGCCAGTAGGACGACAGGGTTCGGACAGCCCCAGCATTTT. The chain has TRBV19 and TRBJ1-5; TRBD1 matches at 7 bases. The CDR3 runs to 14 residues. Per germline, CDR1 LNHDA and CDR2 SQIVND (reference sequence). J was trimmed by 7 bases and V by 6 bases; bases with no gene match: 9.

V and J are TRBV28 and TRBJ1-4; D unclear. Germline loops: CDR1 MDHEN, CDR2 SYDVKM. The CDR3 is 13 amino acids. V lost 5 bases and J lost 2, with 6 bases in between. Here the CDR3 reads CASSLTTNEKLFF. CDR3 DNA sequence: TGTGCCAGCAGTCTCACCACTAATGAAAAACTGTTTTTT.

The J gene is TRBJ2-3, the V gene TRBV30; weak D call: TRBD2 (6 bases). This CDR3 has 13 residues. Trimming removed 2 bases from V and 3 bases from J, with 9 bases in between. CDR1 GTSNPN and CDR2 SVGIG come from the germline V gene (reference sequence). The CDR3 protein is CAWSHGGTDTQYF. DNA for the CDR3: TGTGCCTGGAGTCACGGGGGAACAGATACGCAGTATTTT.

The chain is built from TRBV2 and TRBJ1-2; D remains ambiguous. V was trimmed by 5 bases and J by 2 bases, leaving 15 bases between them. CDR1 and CDR2 from the germline V gene are SNHLY and FYNNEI. The length of the CDR3 is 15 residues. The CDR3 here is CASSLAGSLNYGYTF. The DNA for the CDR3 is TGTGCCAGCAGTTTAGCGGGGAGTCTCAACTATGGCTACACCTTC.

This chain joins TRBV27 and TRBJ1-5, with D possibly matching TRBD1 (6 bases). Germline CDR1 MNHEY, CDR2 SMNVEV (reference sequence). The CDR3 is made up of 14 amino acids. Trimming cost V 3 bases and J 4 bases, with 10 bases left between them. CDR3 residues: CASSLGQFNQPQHF. CDR3 coding DNA: TGTGCCAGCAGTTTGGGACAATTTAATCAGCCCCAGCATTTT.

Comments on this clone: The junction does not match germline at one end; this may be a read error. The chain combines TRBV3-1 (or the pseudogene TRBV3-2) with TRBJ1-5; a weak D match, TRBD1 (5 bases). The CDR3 extends over 12 amino acids. Germline V gene lookup returns CDR1 LGHDT and CDR2 YNNKEL (reference sequence). CDR3 residues: CASSQGAGTQHF. The CDR3 DNA reads as TGTGCCAGCAGTCAAGGGGCCGGGACCCAGCATTTT.

The chain employs TRBV28 and TRBJ2-1; 9 bases fit TRBD2. Germline trimming cut 6 bases from V and 0 bases from J; bases unmatched to any gene: 6. Germline V gene sequence: CDR1 MDHEN, CDR2 SYDVKM. This CDR3 spans 16 amino acids. The DNA of the CDR3 is TGTGCCAGCAGCCCATATAGCGGGAGCTCCTACAATGAGCAGTTCTTC. This codes for CASSPYSGSSYNEQFF.

This sequence joins TRBV19 and TRBJ2-7; 10 positions agree with TRBD1. Germline V gene sequence: CDR1 LNHDA, CDR2 SQIVND (reference sequence). V lost 3 bases to trimming and J lost 2 bases; unmatched junction nucleotides: 4. The length of the CDR3 is 15 residues. This chain's CDR3 is CASSIRTGGPYEQYF. Here the CDR3 DNA reads TGTGCCAGTAGTATCCGGACAGGGGGGCCCTACGAGCAGTACTTC. Full variable domain (missing parts from reference TRBV19 and TRBJ2-7): DGGITQSPKYLFRKEGQNVTLSCEQNLNHDAMYWYRQDPGQGLRLIYYSQIVNDFQKGDIAEGYSVSREKKESFPLTVTSAQKNPTAFYLCASSIRTGGPYEQYFGPGTRLTVT.

The chain employs TRBV18 and TRBJ2-7, with 8 bases aligning to TRBD2. V dropped 3 bases and J dropped 2; count of bases not matched to a gene: 3. Germline values: CDR1 KGHSH, CDR2 LQKENI. There are 14 residues in the CDR3. The CDR3 region is CASSPGTSPYEQYF. The CDR3 DNA sequence: TGTGCCAGCTCACCTGGGACTAGTCCCTACGAGCAGTACTTC. Filled out from reference TRBV18 and TRBJ2-7, the complete variable domain reads NAGVMQNPRHLVRRRGQEARLRCSPMKGHSHVYWYRQLPEEGLKFMVYLQKENIIDESGMPKERFSAEFPKEGPSILRIQQVVRGDSAAYFCASSPGTSPYEQYFGPGTRLTVT.